The T cell receptor beta chain under discussion was sequenced for a study of OX40 agonist ivuxolimab in advanced cancers. The wider study: A male proportion of over 75% was recorded, with mean age approximately 56 years and range about 23 to 90.

CDR1 is SGHVS, CDR2 FNYEAQ, per germline. This CDR3 is built from 14 residues. Libraries were prepared by immunoSEQ multiplex PCR; TCRdb keeps only in-frame clonotypes and omits some of them. The sample carries under 75,000 clones, 70% to 90% recorded once. The sample here was CD4+ or CD8+ T cells sorted from blood, taken in a trial of the OX40 agonist ivuxolimab. This receptor was taken from an adult with an advanced solid tumor such as melanoma, head and neck, liver or kidney cancer. The chain links TRBV7-6 to TRBJ2-5; D possibly uses TRBD1 or TRBD2 (5 bases each). The DNA end is a closer match to TRBJ2-7, so the J assignment may be wrong. CDR3 region: CASSLAEGHYEQYF. The CDR3 DNA reads as TGTGCCAGCAGCTTAGCTGAGGGGCACTACGAGCAGTACTTC.